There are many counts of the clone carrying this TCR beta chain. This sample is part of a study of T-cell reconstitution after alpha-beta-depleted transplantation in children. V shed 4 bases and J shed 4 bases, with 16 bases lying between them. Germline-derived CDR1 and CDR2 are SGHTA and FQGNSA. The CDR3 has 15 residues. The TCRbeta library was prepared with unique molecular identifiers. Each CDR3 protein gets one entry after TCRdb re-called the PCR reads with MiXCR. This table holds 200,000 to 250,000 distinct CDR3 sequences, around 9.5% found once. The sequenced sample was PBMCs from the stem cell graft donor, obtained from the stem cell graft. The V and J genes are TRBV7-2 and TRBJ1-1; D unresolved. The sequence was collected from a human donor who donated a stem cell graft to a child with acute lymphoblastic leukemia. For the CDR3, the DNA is TGTGCCAGCAGCTCTGAGGTTCTCTATGGCACTGAAGCTTTCTTT. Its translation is CASSSEVLYGTEAFF.